Below are 12 T cell receptor beta chains sequenced from a single sample in a study of T cell changes during pregnancy in multiple sclerosis. The repertoire was sequenced with immunoSEQ multiplex PCR; TCRdb's copy has only in-frame clones and lacks some. The profile shows 60,000 to 70,000 clones, around nine tenths of them singletons. This specimen was peripheral blood, taken in the third trimester of pregnancy. These receptors were collected from a female donor in good health, enrolled as a control in a pregnancy study.

V is TRBV25-1 and J is TRBJ2-1, with 11 bases that match TRBD1. Germline loops: CDR1 MGHDK, CDR2 SYGVNS. This CDR3 contains 16 residues. Trimming removed 2 bases from V and 4 bases from J; junction bases left unmatched: 4. The CDR3 DNA sequence: TGTGCCAGCAGTGAACCCGGGACAGGGGGATACAATGAGCAGTTCTTC. Its translation: CASSEPGTGGYNEQFF.

This chain joins TRBV5-8 and TRBJ1-2; TRBD1 aligns across 10 bases. Losses at the gene ends were 3 bases for V and 4 bases for J; bases not matched to a gene: 3. The CDR3 totals 14 residues. Germline assignment: CDR1 SGHTS and CDR2 YDEGEE. CDR3 coding DNA: TGTGCCAGCAGCTCGGACAGGGGGATCTATGGCTACACCTTC. This gives the protein CASSSDRGIYGYTF.

The chain is built from TRBV18 and TRBJ1-4; D unresolved. Germline V gene sequence: CDR1 KGHSH, CDR2 LQKENI. The CDR3 is made up of 15 amino acids. Trimming stripped 3 bases from V and 0 bases from J, with 8 bases between. The DNA of the CDR3 is TGTGCCAGCTCACCCCAGCAGGCAACTAATGAAAAACTGTTTTTT. Its protein is CASSPQQATNEKLFF.

This clone was seen a handful of times. The chain employs TRBV14 and TRBJ1-1; maybe TRBD1 (5 bases). The V and J ends lost 7 bases and 0 bases respectively, with 9 bases between them. Germline CDR1 SGHDN, CDR2 FVKESK. The CDR3 consists of 13 residues. Here the CDR3 DNA reads TGTGCCAGCAATCAGGGCCTGAACACTGAAGCTTTCTTT. Translation: CASNQGLNTEAFF.

CDR3 coding DNA: TGCAGCGTCTCTGCGACAGGGGAAGGAGAGACCCAGTACTTC. Its translation: CSVSATGEGETQYF. The rearrangement joins TRBV29-1 to TRBJ2-5, with TRBD1 matching over 8 bases. The length of the CDR3 is 14 residues. V gave up 6 bases and J gave up 4 bases; unmatched junction bases: 10. Per germline, CDR1 SQVTM and CDR2 ANQGSEA.

This chain uses TRBV10-3 with TRBJ2-1; 14 nucleotides align to TRBD2. V shed 4 bases, J shed 9 bases, and the junction held 8 bases outside the gene matches. The length of the CDR3 is 16 residues. The germline V gene encodes CDR1 ENHRY and CDR2 SYGVKD. The CDR3 nucleotides read TGTGCCATCAGTGGAGGACTAGCGGGGGGTAGGGGTGAGCAGTTCTTC. It is translated as CAISGGLAGGRGEQFF.

A few counts support this clone. The gene calls are TRBV7-8 and TRBJ2-7, with 10 bases that match TRBD1. The V gene end was trimmed by 4 bases and the J gene end by 7 bases; junction bases not matched to a gene: 4. CDR1 and CDR2 from the germline V gene are SGHVS and FQNEAQ. This CDR3 comprises 13 residues. Here the CDR3 reads CASSSGTGVEQYF. For the CDR3, the DNA is TGTGCCAGCAGCTCCGGGACAGGGGTAGAGCAGTACTTC.

The chain couples TRBV2 to TRBJ1-1; no clear D gene. Germline-derived CDR1 and CDR2 are SNHLY and FYNNEI. CDR3 length: 13 amino acids. Trimming stripped 4 bases from V and 4 bases from J, with 10 bases between. CDR3 nucleotide sequence: TGTGCCAGCAGTGGACATCCATCCACTGAAGCTTTCTTT. Its translation is CASSGHPSTEAFF.

The V gene is TRBV7-2, the J gene TRBJ2-3; TRBD2 matches 11 bases. Germline V gives CDR1 SGHTA, CDR2 FQGNSA. This CDR3 is built from 15 residues. J gave up 4 bases and V 1 base, and 1 base lay outside the gene matches. The chain's CDR3 is CASSLETSGADTQYF. DNA for the CDR3: TGTGCCAGCAGCTTAGAGACTAGCGGGGCAGATACGCAGTATTTT.

This chain uses TRBV27 with TRBJ2-2, with 8 bases matching TRBD1. The V and J ends lost 5 bases and 3 bases, in that order; junction bases with no gene match: 8. Looked up from germline, CDR1 is MNHEY and CDR2 is SMNVEV (reference sequence). The CDR3 runs 16 residues. In DNA form, the CDR3 reads TGTGCCAGCAGTCCCTCGACAGGGGATTACACCGGGGAGCTGTTTTTT. It codes for CASSPSTGDYTGELFF.

The rearrangement uses TRBV6-5 and TRBJ2-5; 7 bases line up with TRBD2. With V trimmed by 2 bases and J by 2 bases, 5 bases remained unmatched. This CDR3 has 15 residues. Germline loops: CDR1 MNHEY, CDR2 SVGAGI. The CDR3: CASSYGGDEQETQYF. In DNA, the CDR3 is TGTGCCAGCAGTTACGGGGGGGACGAACAAGAGACCCAGTACTTC.

The CDR3 is CASALRASAANTEAFF. The CDR3 region has the DNA TGTGCCAGCGCCCTCAGGGCCTCTGCGGCCAACACTGAAGCTTTCTTT. The chain couples TRBV7-3 to TRBJ1-1, with D maybe TRBD1 (5 bases). The CDR3 is made up of 16 amino acids. Germline CDR1 reads SGHTA; CDR2 reads FQGTGA. V shed 8 bases and J shed 2 bases, with 21 bases lying between them. Filled out from reference TRBV7-3 and TRBJ1-1, the complete variable domain reads GAGVSQTPSNKVTEKGKYVELRCDPISGHTALYWYRQSLGQGPEFLIYFQGTGAADDSGLPNDRFFAVRPEGSVSTLKIQRTERGDSAVYLCASALRASAANTEAFFGQGTRLTVV.